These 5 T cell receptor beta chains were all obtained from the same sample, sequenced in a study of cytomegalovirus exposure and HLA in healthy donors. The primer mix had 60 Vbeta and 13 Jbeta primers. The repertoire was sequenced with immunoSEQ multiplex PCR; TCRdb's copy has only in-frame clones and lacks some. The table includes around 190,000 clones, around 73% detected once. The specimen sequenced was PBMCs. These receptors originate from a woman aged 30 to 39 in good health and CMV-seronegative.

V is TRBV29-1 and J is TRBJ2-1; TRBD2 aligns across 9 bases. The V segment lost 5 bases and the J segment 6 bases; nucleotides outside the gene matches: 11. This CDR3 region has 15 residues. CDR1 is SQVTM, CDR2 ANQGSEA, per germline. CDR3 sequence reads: CSVLGGGRAGNEQFF. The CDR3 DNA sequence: TGCAGCGTTCTAGGGGGCGGGAGGGCGGGCAATGAGCAGTTCTTC.

CDR3 residues: CASSPIQGIAKNIQYF. CDR3 DNA sequence: TGTGCCAGCTCACCGATACAGGGTATAGCCAAAAACATTCAGTACTTC. The rearrangement uses TRBV18 and TRBJ2-4, with a possible D match to TRBD1 (6 bases). Per the germline V gene, CDR1 is KGHSH and CDR2 is LQKENI. V was pared by 3 bases and J by 0 bases, with 12 bases between. This CDR3 contains 16 residues.

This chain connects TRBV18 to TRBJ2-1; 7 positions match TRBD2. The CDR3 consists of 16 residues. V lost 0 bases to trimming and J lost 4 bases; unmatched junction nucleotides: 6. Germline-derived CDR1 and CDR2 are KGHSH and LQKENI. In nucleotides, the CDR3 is TGTGCCAGCTCACCACCCTCTAGCGGATTATACAATGAGCAGTTCTTC. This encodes CASSPPSSGLYNEQFF.

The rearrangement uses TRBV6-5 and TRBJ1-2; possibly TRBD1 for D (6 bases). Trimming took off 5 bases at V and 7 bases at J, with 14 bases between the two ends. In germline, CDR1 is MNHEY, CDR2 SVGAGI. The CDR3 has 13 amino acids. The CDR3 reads CASSAPNRVGYTF. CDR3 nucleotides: TGTGCCAGCAGTGCCCCAAACAGGGTTGGCTACACCTTC.

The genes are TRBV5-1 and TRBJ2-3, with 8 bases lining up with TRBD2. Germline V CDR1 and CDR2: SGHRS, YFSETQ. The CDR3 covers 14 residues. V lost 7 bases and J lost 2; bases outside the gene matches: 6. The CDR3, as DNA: TGCGCCAGCCAACCCGGGGGGGACACAGATACGCAGTATTTT. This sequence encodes CASQPGGDTDTQYF.